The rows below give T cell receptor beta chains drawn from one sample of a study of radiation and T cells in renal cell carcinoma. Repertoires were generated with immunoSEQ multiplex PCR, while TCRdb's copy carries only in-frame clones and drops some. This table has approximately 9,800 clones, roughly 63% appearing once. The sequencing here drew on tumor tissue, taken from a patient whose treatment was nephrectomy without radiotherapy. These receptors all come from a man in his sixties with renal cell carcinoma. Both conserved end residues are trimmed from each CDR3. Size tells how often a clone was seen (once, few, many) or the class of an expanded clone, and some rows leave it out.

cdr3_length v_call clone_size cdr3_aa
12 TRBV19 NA ASSPGQNYYGYT
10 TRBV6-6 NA ASTKGVYEQY
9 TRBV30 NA AWARGYEQY
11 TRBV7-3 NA ASTPPGSNEQF
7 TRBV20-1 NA SALNEQF
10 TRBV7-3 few ASRGQNNEQF
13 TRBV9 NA ASSVVGGMNTEAF
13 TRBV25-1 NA ASTASTGSNQPQH
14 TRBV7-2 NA ASSLGQGFYNSPLH
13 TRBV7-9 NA ASSLKGGAGNTIY
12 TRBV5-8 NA ASSDRDNYNEQF
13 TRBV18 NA ASSRGQGDTYGYT
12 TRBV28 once ASASVGRGTEAF
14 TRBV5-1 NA ASSLGRGRASETQY
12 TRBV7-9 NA ASSQYNGQETQY
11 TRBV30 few AWSTTLNTEAF
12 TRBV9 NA ASSVGQGVGGYT
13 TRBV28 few ASRPSERPFYGYT
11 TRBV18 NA ASRQGWNEKLF
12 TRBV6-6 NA ASSSGGFTDTQY
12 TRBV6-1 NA ASSLAGDSYEQY
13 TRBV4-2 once ASSQDPASSYEQY
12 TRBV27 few ASRGLAGVNEQF
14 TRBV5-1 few ASSDLTGSGTDTQY
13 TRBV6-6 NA ASSQRQGGDNEQF
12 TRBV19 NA ASKEGGDTGELF
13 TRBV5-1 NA ASSGPGQGFGEAF
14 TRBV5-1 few ASSLVGGVSYNEQF
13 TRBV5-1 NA ASSLPTDYADTQY
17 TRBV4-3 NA ASSRNLLSTAASTDTQY
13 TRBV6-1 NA ASSELGPATDTQY
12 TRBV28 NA ASSFSGRRETQY
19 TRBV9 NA ASSVDPPPWSSSGGSEKLF
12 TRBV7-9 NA ASSRAGFTGELF
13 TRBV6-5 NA ASSYFSGGANEQF
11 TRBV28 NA ASSPRQGSEQY
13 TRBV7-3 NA ASSFSGQSYNEQF
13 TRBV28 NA ASRATADSSYEQY
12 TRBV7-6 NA ASSLAGGQDEQY
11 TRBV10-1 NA ASNDRNTDTQY
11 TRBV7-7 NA ASSAGLSDEQY
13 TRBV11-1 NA ASSHGTGNTGELF
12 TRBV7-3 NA ASSSSGTGGEQF
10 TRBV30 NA AWSPQGYEQY
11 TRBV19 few ASSFTANSPLH
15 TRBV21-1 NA ASSKGGVGSGFNEQF
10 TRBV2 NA ASSVGVDIQY
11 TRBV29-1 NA SVEARFGGELF
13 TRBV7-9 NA ASSLQGIMGEKLF
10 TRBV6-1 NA ASSLRGTEAF
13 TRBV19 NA ASHRDRVFTGELF
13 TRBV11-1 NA ASSAGGPAYNEQF